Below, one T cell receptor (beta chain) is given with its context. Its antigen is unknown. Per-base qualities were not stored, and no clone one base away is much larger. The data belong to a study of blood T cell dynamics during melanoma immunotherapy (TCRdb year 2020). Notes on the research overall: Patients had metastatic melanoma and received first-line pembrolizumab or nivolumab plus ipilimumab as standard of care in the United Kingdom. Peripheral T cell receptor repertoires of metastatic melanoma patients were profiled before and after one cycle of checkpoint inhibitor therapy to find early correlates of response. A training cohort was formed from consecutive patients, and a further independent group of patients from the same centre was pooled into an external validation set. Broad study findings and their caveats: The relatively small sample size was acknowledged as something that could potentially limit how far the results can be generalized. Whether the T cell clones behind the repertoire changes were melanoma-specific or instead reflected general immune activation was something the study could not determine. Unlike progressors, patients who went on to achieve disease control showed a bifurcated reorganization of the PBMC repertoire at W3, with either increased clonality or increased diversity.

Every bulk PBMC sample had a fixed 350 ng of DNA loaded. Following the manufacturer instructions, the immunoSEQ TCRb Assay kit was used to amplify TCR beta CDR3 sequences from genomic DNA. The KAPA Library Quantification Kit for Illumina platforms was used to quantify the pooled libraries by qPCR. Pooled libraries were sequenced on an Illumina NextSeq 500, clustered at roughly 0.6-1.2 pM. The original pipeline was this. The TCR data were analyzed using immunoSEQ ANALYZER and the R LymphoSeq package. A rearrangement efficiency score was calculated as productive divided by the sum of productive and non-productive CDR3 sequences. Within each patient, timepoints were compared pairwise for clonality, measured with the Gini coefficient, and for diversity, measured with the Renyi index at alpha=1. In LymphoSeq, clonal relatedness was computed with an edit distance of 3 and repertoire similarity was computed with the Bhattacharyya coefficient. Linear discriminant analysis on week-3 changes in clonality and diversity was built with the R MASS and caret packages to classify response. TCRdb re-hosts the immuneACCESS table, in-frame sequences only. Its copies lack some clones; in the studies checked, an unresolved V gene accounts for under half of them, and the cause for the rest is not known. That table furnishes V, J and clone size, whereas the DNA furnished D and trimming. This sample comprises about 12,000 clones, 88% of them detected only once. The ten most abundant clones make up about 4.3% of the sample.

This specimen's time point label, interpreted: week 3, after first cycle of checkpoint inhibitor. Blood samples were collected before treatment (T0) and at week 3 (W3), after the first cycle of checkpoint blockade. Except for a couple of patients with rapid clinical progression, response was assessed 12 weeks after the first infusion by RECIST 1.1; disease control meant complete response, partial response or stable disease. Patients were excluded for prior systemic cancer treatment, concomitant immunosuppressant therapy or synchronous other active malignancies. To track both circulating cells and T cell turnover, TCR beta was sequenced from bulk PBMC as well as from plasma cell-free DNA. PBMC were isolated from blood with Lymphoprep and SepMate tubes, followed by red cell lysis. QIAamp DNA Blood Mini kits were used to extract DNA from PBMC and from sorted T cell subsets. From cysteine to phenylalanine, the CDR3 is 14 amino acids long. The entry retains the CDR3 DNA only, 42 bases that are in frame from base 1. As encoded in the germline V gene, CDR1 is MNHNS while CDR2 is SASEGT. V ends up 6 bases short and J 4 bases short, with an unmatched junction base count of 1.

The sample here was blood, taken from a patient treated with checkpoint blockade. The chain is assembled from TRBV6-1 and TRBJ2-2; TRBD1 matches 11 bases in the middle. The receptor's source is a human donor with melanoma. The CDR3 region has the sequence CASRDRGPTGELFF. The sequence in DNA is TGTGCCAGCAGGGACAGGGGGCCCACCGGGGAGCTGTTTTTT.